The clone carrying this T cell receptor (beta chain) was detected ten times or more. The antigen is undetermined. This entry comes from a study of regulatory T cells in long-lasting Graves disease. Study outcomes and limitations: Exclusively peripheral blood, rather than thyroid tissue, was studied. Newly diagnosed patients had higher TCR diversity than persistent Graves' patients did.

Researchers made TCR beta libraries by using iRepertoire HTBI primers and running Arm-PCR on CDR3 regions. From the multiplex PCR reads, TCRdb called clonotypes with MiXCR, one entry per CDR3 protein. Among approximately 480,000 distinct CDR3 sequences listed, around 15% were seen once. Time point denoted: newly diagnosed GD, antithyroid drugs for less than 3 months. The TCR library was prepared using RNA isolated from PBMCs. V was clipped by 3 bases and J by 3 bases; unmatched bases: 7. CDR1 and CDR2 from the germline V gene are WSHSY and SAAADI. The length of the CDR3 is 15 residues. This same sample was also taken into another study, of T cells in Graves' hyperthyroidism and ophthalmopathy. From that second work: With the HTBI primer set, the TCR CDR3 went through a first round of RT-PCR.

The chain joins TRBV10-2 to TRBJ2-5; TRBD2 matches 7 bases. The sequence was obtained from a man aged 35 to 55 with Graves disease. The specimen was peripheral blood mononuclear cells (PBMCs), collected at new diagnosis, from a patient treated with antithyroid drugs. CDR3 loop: CASSDPAGPEETQYF. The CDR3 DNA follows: TGCGCCAGCAGTGATCCAGCGGGACCTGAAGAGACCCAGTACTTC.